The 20 T cell receptor beta chains in this list originate from one sample, sequenced in a study of CD8 T cells in ankylosing spondylitis. MiXCR was run by TCRdb on the 5' RACE reads, yielding one entry per CDR3 protein. The data hold approximately 190,000 distinct CDR3 sequences, with roughly 13% observed a single time. Sequenced sample: blood, either unsorted or a sorted T cell fraction (not recorded which). The origin of the receptors is a female donor with ankylosing spondylitis or in good health (not recorded which).

There are many counts of this clonotype. The V gene is TRBV6-5, the J gene TRBJ2-1; D call uncertain. This CDR3 spans 11 amino acids. Germline V lookup: CDR1 MNHEY, CDR2 SVGAGI. Trimming pared 6 bases from V and 13 bases from J, leaving 13 bases between. CDR3 DNA: TGTGCCAGCAGAGCCGAATTTGAACAGTTCTTC. Protein: CASRAEFEQFF.

Comments on this clonotype: A much larger clone differs by one base, so this may be a read error. V is TRBV5-1 and J is TRBJ2-5; perhaps TRBD2 as D (5 bases). Per the germline V gene, CDR1 is SGHRS and CDR2 is YFSETQ. Deletions cut 4 bases from V and 1 base from J, with 14 bases between. CDR3 length: 15 amino acids. The CDR3 coding sequence is TGCGCCAGCAGCCGGAACGGGAAGATCCAAGAGACCCAGTACTTC. Translating it yields CASSRNGKIQETQYF.

This clonotype has more than one count but fewer than ten. This CDR3 is CATSDDSYEQYF. CDR3 coding DNA: TGTGCCACCAGTGACGACAGCTACGAGCAGTACTTC. This sequence joins TRBV24-1 and TRBJ2-7, with TRBD1 as a possible D gene (5 bases). The CDR3 consists of 12 residues. Germline CDR1 and CDR2: KGHDR and SFDVKD. V lost 4 bases and J lost 3, with 6 bases in between.

This clonotype was seen ten or more times. This CDR3 reads CSVDKDSDFNEQFF. The DNA of the CDR3 is TGCAGCGTTGATAAAGACAGCGATTTCAATGAGCAGTTCTTC. This sequence joins TRBV29-1 and TRBJ2-1; the D gene is possibly TRBD1 (5 bases). Germline-derived CDR1 and CDR2 are SQVTM and ANQGSEA. Trimming removed 3 bases from V and 6 bases from J, with 15 bases in between. This CDR3 is 14 amino acids long.

The CDR3 protein is CASSYRGYGNIQYF. For the CDR3, the DNA is TGTGCCAGCAGTTACCGAGGGTACGGGAACATTCAGTACTTC. The chain couples TRBV6-2 or TRBV6-3 to TRBJ2-4, with a tentative D call TRBD2 (5 bases). The CDR3 spans 14 residues. Trimming took off 2 bases at V and 7 bases at J, with 12 bases between the two ends. The V gene's germline CDR1 is MNHEY and CDR2 SVGEGT.

This clonotype was counted at least ten times. At one of its ends the junction is not consistent with the germline gene, which may arise from a read error. The V call is TRBV5-1, the J call TRBJ2-7; the D is unclear. The CDR3 is 11 residues long. Germline CDR1 reads SGHRS; CDR2 reads YFSETQ. The CDR3 bases are TGCGCCAGCAGCGACCTGTACGCGCAGTACTTC. This sequence encodes CASSDLYAQYF.

This clonotype was observed at least ten times. Here the CDR3 reads CASSWAGQGFDYGYTF. CDR3 nucleotides: TGTGCCAGCAGCTGGGCGGGACAGGGGTTTGACTATGGCTACACCTTC. This chain joins TRBV12-3 or TRBV12-4 and TRBJ1-2; TRBD1 matches 10 bases. With 6 bases clipped from V and 3 bases from J, the junction kept 10 bases outside the gene matches. CDR3 size: 16 residues.

A few counts support this clonotype. CDR3 region: CASRGRQGMETQYF. DNA of the CDR3: TGCGCCAGCAGAGGAAGACAGGGGATGGAGACCCAGTACTTC. V is TRBV5-1 and J is TRBJ2-5; the match to TRBD1 covers 8 bases. Germline V gene lookup returns CDR1 SGHRS and CDR2 YFSETQ. This CDR3 contains 14 residues. Trimming cost V 5 bases and J 5 bases; bases outside gene matches: 8.

A remark on this clonotype: A single base separates this from a much larger clone, so it may be a read error. The rearrangement links TRBV6-1 to TRBJ2-7; TRBD1 matches 7 bases. The germline V gene has CDR1 MNHNS and CDR2 SASEGT. This CDR3 has 14 residues. The CDR3, as DNA: TGTTCCAGCAGTGAAAGAAGGGACAGCTACGAGCAGTACTTC. Its protein product is CSSSERRDSYEQYF.

Points on this clonotype: A single base separates this from a much larger clone, so it may be a read error. The V and J genes are TRBV18 and TRBJ1-6, with D uncertain. Per germline, CDR1 KGHSH and CDR2 LQKENI. V lost 8 bases, J lost 3 bases, and 14 bases lay in between. This CDR3 is built from 15 residues. The CDR3 sequence is CASTSVDLYNSPLHF. CDR3 nucleotide sequence: TGTGCCAGCACGTCCGTGGACCTCTATAATTCACCCCTCCACTTT.

This clonotype was detected a few times. The chain has TRBV28 and TRBJ2-7; 8 nucleotides align to TRBD2. Germline-derived CDR1 and CDR2 are MDHEN and SYDVKM. The CDR3 spans 15 residues. The J segment lost 3 bases and the V segment lost 5 bases, leaving 9 bases of the junction unmatched. CDR3 amino acids: CASSATSGGDYEQYF. As DNA, the CDR3 is TGTGCCAGCAGTGCAACTAGCGGAGGGGACTACGAGCAGTACTTC.

The J gene is TRBJ1-1, the V gene TRBV4-2, with D possibly TRBD1 on 5 matching bases. Germline CDR1 is LGHNA and CDR2 is YNFKEQ. The V and J ends lost 3 bases and 5 bases respectively, with 16 bases between them. CDR3 length: 15 residues. CDR3 nucleotides: TGTGCCAGCAGCCACCCCCAAAGGGGTGGGACTGAAGCTTTCTTT. Translation gives CASSHPQRGGTEAFF.

Of note for this clonotype: Given a much more abundant clone one base away, this may be a read error. This chain joins TRBV20-1 and TRBJ2-7; perhaps D is TRBD1 or TRBD2 (5 bases each). CDR3 length equals 14 residues. The germline V gene encodes CDR1 DFQATT and CDR2 SNEGSKA (reference sequence). The CDR3 bases are TGCAGTGCTCCCGGGGATCAGGGTTCCTCCGAGCAGTACTTC. Residues: CSAPGDQGSSEQYF.

Ten or more counts support this clonotype. V gene TRBV13 combines with J gene TRBJ2-3; D unclear. Trimming stripped 1 base from V and 4 bases from J, with 9 bases between. Germline lookup yields CDR1 PRHDT and CDR2 FYEKMQ (reference sequence). The CDR3 spans 14 residues. For the CDR3, the DNA is TGTGCCAGCAGCTTAGATAGGTTAGCAGATACGCAGTATTTT. Translated, it gives CASSLDRLADTQYF.

Comment on this clonotype: Given the absence of the conserved phenylalanine or tryptophan at the CDR3 end, a read error is likely. The chain combines TRBV11-2 with TRBJ1-6, with TRBD1 matching over 7 bases. This CDR3 comprises 15 residues. The germline gives CDR1 SGHAT, CDR2 FQNNGV. J gave up 6 bases and V 4 bases, and 6 bases lay outside the gene matches. CDR3 sequence reads: CASSSRQGLNSPLHV. CDR3 DNA sequence: TGTGCCAGCAGCTCGCGACAGGGACTTAATTCACCCCTCCACGTT.

This clonotype came up many times. The J gene is TRBJ1-5, the V gene TRBV12-3 or TRBV12-4; possible D gene TRBD1, 6 bases. Trimming took off 8 bases at V and 0 bases at J, with 14 bases between the two ends. This CDR3 is built from 15 residues. The CDR3 DNA follows: TGTGCCAGCTGCAGGGGAGGGGGTAGCAATCAGCCCCAGCATTTT. Its protein product is CASCRGGGSNQPQHF.

This clonotype turned up a few times. The chain combines TRBV29-1 with TRBJ2-1; 12 bases are a match to TRBD2. This CDR3 spans 15 amino acids. The V gene's germline CDR1 is SQVTM and CDR2 ANQGSEA. The V and J ends lost 4 bases and 7 bases, in that order; junction bases with no gene match: 8. CDR3 sequence: CSVATGLAGRNEQFF. The CDR3 nucleotides read TGCAGCGTTGCCACGGGACTAGCGGGCAGAAATGAGCAGTTCTTC.

This clonotype was recorded many times. V gene TRBV11-2 combines with J gene TRBJ2-7, with a weak D call TRBD1 (6 bases). V was shortened by 5 bases and J by 4 bases, with 9 bases between the two germline ends. This CDR3 has 12 residues. Per the germline V gene, CDR1 is SGHAT and CDR2 is FQNNGV. The CDR3: CASSKGGYEQYF. In DNA, the CDR3 is TGTGCCAGCAGCAAAGGGGGATACGAGCAGTACTTC.

This clonotype was picked up many times. V and J are TRBV7-2 and TRBJ2-3; unclear D gene. V lost 1 base and J lost 4, with 12 bases in between. In germline, CDR1 is SGHTA, CDR2 FQGNSA. The CDR3 runs 15 residues. Here the CDR3 reads CASSLVFSSSDTQYF. For the CDR3, the DNA is TGTGCCAGCAGCTTAGTGTTCTCCAGTTCAGATACGCAGTATTTT.

This clonotype was counted at least ten times. The chain joins TRBV27 to TRBJ1-5; tentative D call: TRBD1 (5 bases). Deletions cut 3 bases from V and 4 bases from J, with 13 bases between. CDR1 is MNHEY, CDR2 SMNVEV, per germline (reference sequence). This CDR3 contains 15 residues. The CDR3 bases are TGTGCCAGCAGTTTTGGGCAGGGAGGGAATCAGCCCCAGCATTTT. This sequence encodes CASSFGQGGNQPQHF.